This TCR beta chain was found in a study of blood T cell repertoires in COVID-19. The CDR3 is made up of 15 amino acids. Trimming removed 6 bases at V and 4 bases at J, with 16 bases between. CDR1 is MDHEN and CDR2 is SYDVKM in the germline V gene. Profiled with immunoSEQ multiplex PCR; TCRdb holds only in-frame clones, not every one. The sample lists approximately 93,000 clones; approximately 74% were seen once. Specimen: peripheral blood. V is TRBV28 and J is TRBJ1-5; the D gene is possibly TRBD1 (6 bases). The origin of this receptor is a man between 65 and 80 years old with COVID-19, enrolled during active disease. CDR3 in amino acids: CASSPTGTVNQPQHF. CDR3 bases: TGTGCCAGCAGCCCAACAGGGACGGTTAATCAGCCCCAGCATTTT.